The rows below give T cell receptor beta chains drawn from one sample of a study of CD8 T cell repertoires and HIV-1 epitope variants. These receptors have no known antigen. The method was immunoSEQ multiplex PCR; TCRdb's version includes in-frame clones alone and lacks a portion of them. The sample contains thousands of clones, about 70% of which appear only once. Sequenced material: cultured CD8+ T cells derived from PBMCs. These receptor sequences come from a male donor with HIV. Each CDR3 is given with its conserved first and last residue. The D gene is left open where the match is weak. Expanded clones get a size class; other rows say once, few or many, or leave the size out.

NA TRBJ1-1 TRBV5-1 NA TGCGCCAGCAGCTATTCACAGGGCACTGAAGCTTTCTTT CASSYSQGTEAFF
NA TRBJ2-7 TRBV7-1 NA TGTGCCAGCAGCTTTCTCCGGGACGAGCAGTACTTC CASSFLRDEQYF
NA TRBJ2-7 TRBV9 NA TGTGCCAGCAGCCTCAGGGTGGGGAGTTCCTACGAGCAGTACTTC CASSLRVGSSYEQYF
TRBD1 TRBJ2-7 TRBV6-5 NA TGTGCCAGCAGTTGGACAGGGCGGTACGAGCAGTACTTC CASSWTGRYEQYF
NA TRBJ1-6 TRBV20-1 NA TGCAGTGCTAGAGAAAGTCTAGTTTCGCACTTT CSARESLVSHF
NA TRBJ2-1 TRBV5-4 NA TGTGCCAGCAGCTTGGGGGGACTTCTGAATGAGCAGTTCTTC CASSLGGLLNEQFF
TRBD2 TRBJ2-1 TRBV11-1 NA TGTGCCAGCAGCGGAGAACTAGCGGGAGCGGCCTACAATGAGCAGTTCTTC CASSGELAGAAYNEQFF
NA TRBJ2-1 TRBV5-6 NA TGTGCCAGCAGCCTACCAGGGGATGAGCAGTTCTTC CASSLPGDEQFF
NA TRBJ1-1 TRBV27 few TGTGCCAGCAGTTTATACAGGGCTGGCACTGAAGCTTTCTTT CASSLYRAGTEAFF
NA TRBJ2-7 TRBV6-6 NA TGTGCCAGCAGTTACTCAGGGGGGGAAAGCGAGCAGTACTTC CASSYSGGESEQYF
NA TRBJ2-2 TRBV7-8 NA TGTGCCGGTCGTTATGGGCAAACGAACACCGGGGAGCTGTTTTTT CAGRYGQTNTGELFF
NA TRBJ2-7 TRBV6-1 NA TGTGCCAGCAGTCCGACTGATTACGAGCAGTACTTC CASSPTDYEQYF
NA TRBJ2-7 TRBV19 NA TGTGCCAGTATGGTTGGACCTCACAACTCCTACGAGCAGTACTTC CASMVGPHNSYEQYF
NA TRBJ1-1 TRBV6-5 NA TGTGCCAGCAGTTATAAAACAGGCCCCGGGGGCACTGAAGCTTTCTTT CASSYKTGPGGTEAFF
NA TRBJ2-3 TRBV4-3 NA TGCGCCAGCAGCCAAGACACAGATACGCAGTATTTT CASSQDTDTQYF
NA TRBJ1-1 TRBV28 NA TGTGCCAGCGGTGGGGAGTGGGCAGGAACTGAAGCTTTCTTT CASGGEWAGTEAFF
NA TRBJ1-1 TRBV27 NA TGTGCCAGCAGTCTCTTGATGAACACTGAAGCTTTCTTT CASSLLMNTEAFF
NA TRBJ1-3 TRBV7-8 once TGTGCCAGCAGCTCAGAGAGACTCTCTGGAAACACCATATATTTT CASSSERLSGNTIYF
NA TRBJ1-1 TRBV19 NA TGTGCCAGTAGTTTTGCCGGTACAGGGCGGCTCGAAGAAGCTTTCTTT CASSFAGTGRLEEAFF
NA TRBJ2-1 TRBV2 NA TGTGCCAGCAGTGACCTAAACAATGAGCAGTTCTTC CASSDLNNEQFF
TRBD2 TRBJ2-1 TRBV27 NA TGTGCCAGCACTTCCGGGGGGATCTCCTACAATGAGCAGTTCTTC CASTSGGISYNEQFF
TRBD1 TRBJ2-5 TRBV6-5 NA TGTGCCAGCAGTTCCCTCGACAGGGTACTCAACTTC CASSSLDRVLNF
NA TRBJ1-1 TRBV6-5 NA TGTGCCAGCAGTTACTCGAGAGGGGGGGGCACTGAAGCTTTCTTT CASSYSRGGGTEAFF
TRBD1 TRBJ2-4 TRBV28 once TGTGCCAGCGCGTCCGGGACAGGGGATAAAAACATTCAGTACTTC CASASGTGDKNIQYF
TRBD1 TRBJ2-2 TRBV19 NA TGTGCCAGTAGAACAGAGCAGGGGGCCGGCGGGGAGCTGTTTTTT CASRTEQGAGGELFF
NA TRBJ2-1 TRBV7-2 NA TGTGCCAGCAGCCCGAGGACACCTATTCTTCTCACCTACAATGAGCAGTTCTTC CASSPRTPILLTYNEQFF
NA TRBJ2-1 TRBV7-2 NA TGTGCCAGCAGCTTTTCGGGCAGGAACAATGAGCAGTTCTTC CASSFSGRNNEQFF
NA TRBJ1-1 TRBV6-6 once TGTGCCAGCAGTTACGGGCCTGAAGCTTTCTTT CASSYGPEAFF
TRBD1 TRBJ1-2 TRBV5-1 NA TGCGCCAGCAGCTTGGGGACAGGTAGTAATGGCTACACCTTC CASSLGTGSNGYTF
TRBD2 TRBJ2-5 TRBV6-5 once TGTGCCAGCAGTTACTCCGGGACTAGCGGCCAAGAGACCCAGTACTTC CASSYSGTSGQETQYF
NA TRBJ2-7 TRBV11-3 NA TGTGCCAGCAGCTCTAGCTTCTCCTACGAGCAGTACTTC CASSSSFSYEQYF
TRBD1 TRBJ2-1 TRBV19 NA TGTGCCAGTAGTCCCATTACCGGGACAGGGACAGGAGGTGAGCAGTTCTTC CASSPITGTGTGGEQFF
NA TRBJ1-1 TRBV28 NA TGTGCCATCAGCCCCTGGGATCCCAAAACTGAAGCTTTCTTT CAISPWDPKTEAFF
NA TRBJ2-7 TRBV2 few TGTGCCAGCAGTGCCGACTCCTACGAGCAGTACTTC CASSADSYEQYF
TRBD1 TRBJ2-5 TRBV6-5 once TGTGCCAGCAGTAATACAGGGGGGCGAGAGACCCAGTACTTC CASSNTGGRETQYF
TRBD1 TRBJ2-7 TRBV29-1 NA TGCAGCGTTGAAGATTCAAGGACAGGTGACTACGAGCAGTACTTC CSVEDSRTGDYEQYF
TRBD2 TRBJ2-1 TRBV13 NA TGTGCCAGCAGCATCAGCGGGAGGGACATGTTGAATGAGCAGTTCTTC CASSISGRDMLNEQFF
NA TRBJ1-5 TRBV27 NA TGTGCCAGCAGTTTGTCCCAGGGGCCGACATATAGCAATCAGCCCCAGCATTTT CASSLSQGPTYSNQPQHF
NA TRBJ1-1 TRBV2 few TGTGCCAGCAGTGATTACACTGAAGCTTTCTTT CASSDYTEAFF
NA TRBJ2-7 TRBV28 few TGTGCCAGCAGTTTAATAGCGAGCTCCTACGAGCAGTACTTC CASSLIASSYEQYF
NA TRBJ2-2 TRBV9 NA TGTGCCAGCAGCCCCAGGGCCGAACCCAACACCGGGGAGCTGTTTTTT CASSPRAEPNTGELFF
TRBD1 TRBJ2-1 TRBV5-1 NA TGCGCCAGCACCCTTGGGACAGGGGAACACAGTGAGCAGTTCTTC CASTLGTGEHSEQFF
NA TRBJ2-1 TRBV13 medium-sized TGTGCCAGCAGCCCCCTCTCTGGGGGGCTCTACAATGAGCAGTTCTTC CASSPLSGGLYNEQFF
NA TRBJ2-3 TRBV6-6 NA TGTGCCACCAAGCCGCCTAGCACAGATACGCAGTATTTT CATKPPSTDTQYF
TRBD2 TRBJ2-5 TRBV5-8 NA TGTGCCAGCAGCCAGGGACTAGCGGGAGACACTCCATGGGAGACCCAGTACTTC CASSQGLAGDTPWETQYF
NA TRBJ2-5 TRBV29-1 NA TGCAGCGTTGAACCCCTAGAGGGGGAGACCCAGTACTTC CSVEPLEGETQYF
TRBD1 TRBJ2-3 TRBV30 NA TGTGCCTGGAGTGGACAGGGCCATCCGGATACGCAGTATTTT CAWSGQGHPDTQYF
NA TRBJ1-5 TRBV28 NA TGTGCCAGCAGTTTATGGGCCACCCATCAGCCCCAGCATTTT CASSLWATHQPQHF
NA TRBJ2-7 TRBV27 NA TGTGCCAGCAGCTTACGAGCGGGCGAGCAGTACTTC CASSLRAGEQYF
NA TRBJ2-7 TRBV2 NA TGTGCCAGCAGTGAAGCCTACAGCGAGCAGTACTTC CASSEAYSEQYF
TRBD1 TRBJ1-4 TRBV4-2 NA TGTGCCAGCAGCCAAATGACAGGGACGGATGAAAAACTGTTTTTT CASSQMTGTDEKLFF
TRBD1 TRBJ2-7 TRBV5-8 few TGTGCCAGCAGCCCTTACGATCCGGACAGGGAATACTACGAGCAGTACTTC CASSPYDPDREYYEQYF
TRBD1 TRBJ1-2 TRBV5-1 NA TGCGCCAGCAGCTTGGGGCCCGGGGACAGGACTGGCTACACCTTC CASSLGPGDRTGYTF
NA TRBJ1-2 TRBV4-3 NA TGCGCCAGCAGCCAAGATCTAAGCCAGGGGTATGGCTACACCTTC CASSQDLSQGYGYTF
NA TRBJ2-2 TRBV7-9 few TGTGCCAGCAGCTTGAAGAGTTCTGGGGAGCTGTTTTTT CASSLKSSGELFF
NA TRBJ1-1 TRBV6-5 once TGTGCCAGCAGTTCGGGCCCACTCTTGAACACTGAAGCTTTCTTT CASSSGPLLNTEAFF
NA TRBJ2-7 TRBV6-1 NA TGTGCCAGCAGCGATCGGGCCCTAGGGCCCTACGAGCAGTACTTC CASSDRALGPYEQYF